This is a list of T cell receptor beta chains from one sample in a study of shared clonotypes between healthy human individuals. The assay was immunoSEQ multiplex PCR, and TCRdb's table has in-frame clones only and misses some. The table shows 850,000 to 1,100,000 clones, with approximately 80% occurring only once. The sample was memory CD4+ T cells from PBMCs. These receptors all come from a young man in good health. Some clones in this sample may be carry-over from other donors' samples. The CDR3 runs from the conserved cysteine through the conserved F or W. D genes are given only for firm matches. Not every row has a clone size; where given, it reads once, few, many or a size class.

D gene,J gene,clone size,V gene,CDR3 length,CDR3 protein,CDR3 DNA
TRBD1,TRBJ1-3,NA,TRBV19,19,CASSISRQGRRIAGNTIYF,TGTGCCAGTAGTATTTCGAGACAGGGAAGGCGGATAGCTGGAAACACCATATATTTT
TRBD2,TRBJ2-7,NA,TRBV28,16,CASSSGLAGGHIEQYF,TGTGCCAGCAGTTCAGGACTAGCGGGAGGCCATATAGAGCAGTACTTC
TRBD2,TRBJ2-5,NA,TRBV2,15,CASSEDAGGDGTQYF,TGTGCCAGCAGTGAAGACGCTGGGGGGGACGGGACCCAGTACTTC
NA,TRBJ2-5,NA,TRBV5-4,13,CASALRFEETQYF,TGTGCCAGCGCCCTAAGGTTCGAAGAGACCCAGTACTTC
TRBD2,TRBJ2-1,NA,TRBV7-8,16,CASSLLASGPYNEQFF,TGTGCCAGCAGCTTATTAGCTAGCGGGCCATACAATGAGCAGTTCTTC
TRBD2,TRBJ2-2,NA,TRBV2,15,CASGRLAGGAGELFF,TGTGCCAGCGGGAGACTAGCGGGAGGGGCCGGGGAGCTGTTTTTT
NA,TRBJ2-3,NA,TRBV2,14,CASRELARTDTQYF,TGTGCCAGCAGGGAGCTAGCACGGACAGATACGCAGTATTTT
TRBD1,TRBJ1-2,NA,TRBV15,14,CATSRDRTGVGYTF,TGTGCCACCAGCAGAGATCGGACAGGGGTCGGCTACACCTTC
NA,TRBJ2-1,NA,TRBV18,16,CASSPLIGGQNNEQFF,TGTGCCAGCTCACCACTTATCGGCGGCCAAAACAATGAGCAGTTCTTC
NA,TRBJ2-7,NA,TRBV7-9,12,CASSFGAAQQYF,TGTGCCAGCAGCTTCGGGGCGGCCCAGCAGTACTTC
NA,TRBJ2-7,NA,TRBV7-9,15,CASSLSATVSYEQYF,TGTGCCAGCAGCTTATCGGCAACAGTAAGCTACGAGCAGTACTTC
NA,TRBJ1-1,NA,TRBV5-1,15,CASSTEDPGGTEAFF,TGCGCCAGCAGCACCGAGGACCCCGGTGGCACTGAAGCTTTCTTT
NA,TRBJ2-3,NA,TRBV10-3,13,CAIRNSGTDTQYF,TGTGCCATCAGGAATAGCGGCACAGATACGCAGTATTTT
NA,TRBJ1-3,NA,TRBV5-6,14,CASSLGFSGNTIYF,TGTGCCAGCAGCTTGGGCTTCTCTGGAAACACCATATATTTT
NA,TRBJ1-2,NA,TRBV6-5,15,CASSFTRQGPLGYTF,TGTGCCAGCAGTTTCACAAGACAAGGGCCCCTTGGCTACACCTTC
TRBD2,TRBJ2-5,NA,TRBV30,15,CAWSVSGRARETQYF,TGTGCCTGGAGTGTTAGCGGGAGGGCCCGAGAGACCCAGTACTTC
TRBD1,TRBJ2-1,NA,TRBV5-1,18,CASSLDRGNFRSYNEQFF,TGCGCCAGCAGCCTCGACAGGGGCAATTTTCGCTCCTACAATGAGCAGTTCTTC
NA,TRBJ1-4,NA,TRBV5-1,18,CASSLDLMRGAGYEKLFF,TGCGCCAGCAGCTTGGACTTAATGCGGGGAGCAGGGTACGAAAAACTGTTTTTT
NA,TRBJ1-5,NA,TRBV6-6,16,CASRTTGTDSNQPQHF,TGTGCCAGCAGAACTACCGGGACGGATAGCAATCAGCCCCAGCATTTT
TRBD1,TRBJ2-7,NA,TRBV18,17,CASSSNPPGGGTYEQYF,TGTGCCAGCTCCTCAAACCCGCCAGGGGGCGGGACCTACGAGCAGTACTTC
NA,TRBJ2-5,NA,TRBV7-9,14,CASSLGLSQETQYF,TGTGCCAGCAGCTTAGGACTGAGCCAAGAGACCCAGTACTTC
TRBD1,TRBJ1-1,NA,TRBV7-2,15,CASSLTGTENTEAFF,TGTGCCAGCAGCTTAACAGGGACAGAGAACACTGAAGCTTTCTTT
NA,TRBJ2-7,NA,TRBV11-2,17,CASSLDPPVFLGNEQYF,TGTGCCAGCAGCTTAGATCCCCCGGTTTTTCTAGGGAACGAGCAGTACTTC
NA,TRBJ2-7,few,TRBV11-3,14,CASSPQGASYEQYF,TGTGCCAGCAGCCCCCAGGGAGCATCCTACGAGCAGTACTTC
NA,TRBJ1-2,NA,TRBV28,15,CASSPEGRPLGGYTF,TGTGCCAGCAGTCCAGAGGGTCGCCCCTTGGGGGGCTACACCTTC
NA,TRBJ2-7,NA,TRBV7-8,14,CASSLASVTYEQYF,TGTGCCAGCAGCTTAGCATCAGTTACCTACGAGCAGTACTTC
NA,TRBJ1-1,NA,TRBV11-1,13,CASSPHTNTEAFF,TGTGCCAGCAGCCCTCACACGAACACTGAAGCTTTCTTT
TRBD1,TRBJ2-1,NA,TRBV19,13,CASSILDRDEQFF,TGTGCCAGTAGTATTTTGGACAGGGATGAGCAGTTCTTC
NA,TRBJ2-3,NA,TRBV7-9,16,CASSLEFRSSTDTQYF,TGTGCCAGCAGCTTAGAGTTCAGGAGTAGCACAGATACGCAGTATTTT
NA,TRBJ1-2,few,TRBV2,17,CASSETSAANSNYGYTF,TGTGCCAGCAGTGAAACATCAGCGGCGAACTCTAACTATGGCTACACCTTC
NA,TRBJ2-2,NA,TRBV30,15,CAWSEGPLWTGELFF,TGTGCCTGGAGCGAGGGTCCTTTATGGACCGGGGAGCTGTTTTTT